The present entry profiles one T cell receptor (beta chain) with its context. Its specificity is unknown. The germline V gene encodes CDR1 MNHEY and CDR2 SVGAGI. The V end lost 0 bases, the J end lost 1 base, and 7 bases lay between the germline ends. The CDR3 is 15 amino acids. The data stem from a study of cytomegalovirus exposure and HLA in healthy donors. Findings and limits, study-wide: It is likely that the observed cluster of highly shared sequence variants was a sequencing artifact. In vitro checks showed that three CMV-associated chains really do target CMV antigens.

The PCR made use of 60 Vbeta and 13 Jbeta primers. Data came from immunoSEQ multiplex PCR; TCRdb stores just in-frame clones and leaves some out. The sample has around 50,000 clones; roughly 75% are singletons. The V gene is TRBV6-5, the J gene TRBJ2-1; D is perhaps TRBD1 (6 bases). Sequenced sample: PBMCs. This TCR was recovered from a man aged 25 to 45 in good health and CMV-seropositive. DNA of the CDR3: TGTGCCAGCAGTTACTCCGGGACATCCTACAATGAGCAGTTCTTC. Encoded protein: CASSYSGTSYNEQFF.